This T cell receptor (beta chain) was obtained from a study of T-cell reconstitution after alpha-beta-depleted transplantation in children. V was shortened by 5 bases and J by 0 bases, with 12 bases between the two germline ends. The CDR3 length is 15 residues. CDR1 and CDR2 from the germline V gene are SGHAT and FQDESV (reference sequence). Many counts were recorded for this clonotype. Unique molecular identifiers were built into the TCRbeta library. MiXCR, applied by TCRdb to the PCR reads, yields one record per CDR3 protein. This table holds about 100,000 distinct CDR3 sequences, approximately 8% found once.

The TCR originated in a boy aged 2 to 10 with acute lymphoblastic leukemia, due to receive a stem cell transplant. The source was PBMCs, collected before TCRalphabeta/CD19-depleted stem cell transplant. This rearrangement joins TRBV11-1 to TRBJ2-3, with D perhaps matching TRBD1 (6 bases). The CDR3 DNA sequence: TGTGCCAGCAGCCCCAGGACAGCTAGCACAGATACGCAGTATTTT. As protein: CASSPRTASTDTQYF. The full variable domain, with the rest looked up from reference TRBV11-1 and TRBJ2-3, is EAEVAQSPRYKITEKSQAVAFWCDPISGHATLYWYRQILGQGPELLVQFQDESVVDDSQLPKDRFSAERLKGVDSTLKIQPAELGDSAMYLCASSPRTASTDTQYFGPGTRLTVL.